Below, one TCR beta chain is given with its context. What was amplified from RNA transcripts were TCR beta CDR3 regions. HTBI primers were the set used in a first-round RT-PCR of the TCR CDR3. TCRdb reanalysed the multiplex PCR reads using MiXCR and keeps one entry per CDR3 protein. The sample lists under 700,000 distinct CDR3 sequences, 46% occurring once. This entry is derived from a study of T cells in Graves' hyperthyroidism and ophthalmopathy. V lost 8 bases and J lost 7, with 14 bases in between. The CDR3 extends over 13 amino acids. The germline gives CDR1 SNHLY, CDR2 FYNNEI. The chain uses TRBV2 and TRBJ2-2; either TRBD1 or TRBD2 may supply D (5 bases each). This clonotype was obtained from a woman aged 18-29 years with Graves' hyperthyroidism. Source material: peripheral blood or thyroid tissue (not recorded which). The CDR3 DNA follows: TGTGCCAGCTCCTTGGGGGTGAGCGGGGAGCTGTTTTTT. Translated, it gives CASSLGVSGELFF.